These 15 T cell receptor beta chains originate from one sample sequenced in a study of neurological immune-mediated disorders. TCRdb independently ran MiXCR on the 5' RACE reads; one entry per CDR3 protein. The sample has approximately 77,000 distinct CDR3 sequences; under 10% are singletons. The sequenced material came from PBMCs. Receptors were obtained from a man aged 50 or older in good health.

The table lists this clonotype with many counts. The chain has TRBV7-8 and TRBJ1-2; 7 bases map to TRBD1. V lost 5 bases, J lost 1 base, and 7 bases stayed unmatched. The length of the CDR3 is 15 residues. The V gene's germline CDR1 is SGHVS and CDR2 FQNEAQ. The CDR3 protein is CASSLEDRNNYGYTF. CDR3 sequence (DNA): TGTGCCAGCAGCCTAGAGGACAGGAATAACTATGGCTACACCTTC.

This clonotype was seen at least ten times. The V and J genes are TRBV18 and TRBJ1-1; a weak D match, TRBD1 (5 bases). The V gene's germline CDR1 is KGHSH and CDR2 LQKENI. The CDR3 covers 14 residues. V was shortened by 2 bases and J by 4 bases, with 11 bases between the two germline ends. DNA for the CDR3: TGTGCCAGCTCACCAGTTCAGGGTAGCACTGAAGCTTTCTTT. Its translation is CASSPVQGSTEAFF.

There are many counts of this clonotype. The gene calls are TRBV12-3 or TRBV12-4 and TRBJ1-4, with TRBD1 as a possible D gene (6 bases). The CDR3 consists of 14 residues. V lost 5 bases and J lost 3, with 10 bases in between. CDR3 coding DNA: TGTGCCAGCAGTCCGGGACACTCTAATGAAAAACTGTTTTTT. Translating gives CASSPGHSNEKLFF.

At least ten counts were recorded for this clonotype. The J gene is TRBJ2-3, the V gene TRBV10-3; D might be TRBD2 (5 bases). Germline V gene sequence: CDR1 ENHRY, CDR2 SYGVKD. The CDR3 loop spans 16 amino acids. Trimming left V 2 bases short and J 3 bases short, with 15 bases between. The CDR3 loop is CAISEPRGTGTDTQYF. The CDR3 bases are TGTGCCATCAGTGAGCCCAGAGGCACGGGGACAGATACGCAGTATTTT.

At least ten counts were recorded for this clonotype. The chain is built from TRBV5-1 and TRBJ2-7; D is undetermined. V gave up 0 bases and J gave up 1 base, with 11 bases separating them. Germline values: CDR1 SGHRS, CDR2 YFSETQ. This CDR3 region has 15 residues. The CDR3 DNA follows: TGCGCCAGCAGCTTGGCCGGGCAGGCGTCCTACGAGCAGTACTTC. Amino acid sequence: CASSLAGQASYEQYF.

This clonotype was counted many times. One end of the junction fails to match germline, which may point to a read error. V usage is TRBV6-5 and J usage is TRBJ2-3; D is undetermined. CDR3 length: 14 residues. From germline, CDR1 is MNHEY and CDR2 SVGAGI. As DNA, the CDR3 is TGTGCCAGCAGTCGAGTGGCCGGCACAGATGCGCAGTATTTT. It yields the protein CASSRVAGTDAQYF.

This clonotype came up many times. This chain connects TRBV11-3 to TRBJ2-1, with D maybe TRBD1 (5 bases). V was trimmed by 1 base and J by 2 bases, leaving 9 bases between them. Germline V gene sequence: CDR1 SGHNT, CDR2 YENEEA. This CDR3 is built from 15 residues. The CDR3 is CASSLGGTPYNEQFF. The CDR3 nucleotides are TGTGCCAGCAGCTTAGGGGGCACTCCCTACAATGAGCAGTTCTTC.

This clonotype was detected ten times or more. The V gene is TRBV7-2, the J gene TRBJ1-4, with unresolved D. Germline CDR1 reads SGHTA; CDR2 reads FQGNSA. CDR3 length equals 13 residues. V lost 1 base to trimming and J lost 5 bases, with 5 bases between them. CDR3 loop: CASSLGRNEKLFF. The CDR3 DNA is TGTGCCAGCAGCTTAGGCAGAAATGAAAAACTGTTTTTT.

This clonotype was counted ten times or more. The genes are TRBV20-1 and TRBJ1-5; TRBD1 might be the D (5 bases). V shed 0 bases and J shed 8 bases, with 14 bases lying between them. Germline values: CDR1 DFQATT, CDR2 SNEGSKA (reference sequence). The CDR3 has 14 amino acids. CDR3 coding DNA: TGCAGTGCTAGAGATCTCTGGGGACCTGAGCCCCAGCATTTT. It specifies CSARDLWGPEPQHF.

The sample holds many counts of this clonotype. This chain joins TRBV7-2 and TRBJ2-7; 10 nucleotides match TRBD2. The V segment lost 2 bases and the J segment 7 bases; nucleotides outside the gene matches: 11. Germline CDR1 reads SGHTA; CDR2 reads FQGNSA. The length of the CDR3 is 16 residues. CDR3 bases: TGTGCCAGCAGCTTAAGGGCTAGCGGGAGCTGGGGGGAGCAGTACTTC. Residues: CASSLRASGSWGEQYF.

This clonotype appeared many times. The V and J genes are TRBV5-1 and TRBJ2-3; 8 bases align to TRBD2. Trimming cost V 1 base and J 3 bases; bases outside gene matches: 7. The CDR3 spans 16 residues. In germline, CDR1 is SGHRS, CDR2 YFSETQ. The CDR3 loop reads CASSLNPQRETDTQYF. The CDR3 coding sequence is TGCGCCAGCAGCTTGAATCCCCAGCGGGAGACAGATACGCAGTATTTT. Full variable domain (remainder filled in from reference TRBV5-1 and TRBJ2-3): KAGVTQTPRYLIKTRGQQVTLSCSPISGHRSVSWYQQTPGQGLQFLFEYFSETQRNKGNFPGRFSGRQFSNSRSEMNVSTLELGDSALYLCASSLNPQRETDTQYFGPGTRLTVL.

This clonotype showed up many times. This rearrangement joins TRBV20-1 to TRBJ1-2; D remains unclear. The CDR3 is made up of 11 amino acids. Trimming cost V 3 bases and J 7 bases, with 9 bases left between them. CDR1 DFQATT and CDR2 SNEGSKA come from the germline V gene (reference sequence). DNA of the CDR3: TGCAGTGCTAGTAAGGATGGTGGCTACACCTTC. Translating gives CSASKDGGYTF.

This clonotype has at least ten counts. V gene TRBV9 combines with J gene TRBJ2-1, with 8 bases matching TRBD2. Germline V gene data show CDR1 as SGDLS and CDR2 as YYNGEE. This CDR3 comprises 17 residues. J gave up 5 bases and V 4 bases, and 14 bases lay outside the gene matches. In DNA form, the CDR3 reads TGTGCCAGCAGCCTTAATCTACGGGAGGGCGACGACAATGAGCAGTTCTTC. It encodes CASSLNLREGDDNEQFF.

This clonotype occurred many times. The rearrangement joins TRBV3-1 to TRBJ2-1; D may be TRBD1 or TRBD2 (7 bases each). V gave up 0 bases and J gave up 7 bases, with 16 bases separating them. The CDR3 spans 16 residues. Germline V CDR1 and CDR2: LGHDT, YNNKEL (reference sequence). This chain's CDR3 is CASSQEFQGGSNEQFF. The CDR3 bases are TGTGCCAGCAGCCAAGAATTCCAGGGGGGGTCTAATGAGCAGTTCTTC.

This clonotype was counted at least ten times. This chain connects TRBV11-1 to TRBJ1-1; D unclear. This CDR3 region has 13 residues. CDR1 is SGHAT, CDR2 FQDESV, per germline (reference sequence). The V end was cut by 1 base, the J end by 2 bases, with 5 bases between. The CDR3 nucleotides read TGTGCCAGCAGCTTAGAGAGAAACACTGAAGCTTTCTTT. Its protein is CASSLERNTEAFF.